This T cell receptor beta chain derives from a study of blood T cell repertoires in COVID-19. Study at large: COVID-19 samples, acute and convalescent, were from the United States, Italy and Spain. The analysed material was cDNA or gDNA that came from T cells, B-cell-depleted T cells, or PBMCs.

This table comes from immunoSEQ multiplex PCR, and its TCRdb copy is limited to in-frame clones, with some not included. The sample shows some 100,000 clones, roughly 92% of them seen only once. The CDR3 has 15 residues. Germline V gene lookup returns CDR1 LGHDT and CDR2 YNNKEL (reference sequence). V shed 3 bases and J 14 bases; nucleotides not matched to a gene: 16. The clonotype comes from a man aged 50-59 years with active COVID-19. Sequencing used peripheral blood. The gene calls are TRBV3-1 (or the pseudogene TRBV3-2) and TRBJ1-1; the match to TRBD1 covers 9 bases. CDR3 amino acids: CASSHGTGGPPSGFF. In DNA, the CDR3 is TGTGCCAGCAGCCACGGCACAGGGGGCCCGCCGTCAGGCTTCTTT.